Shown below are 4 T cell receptor beta chains from a single sample sequenced in a study of blood T cell repertoires in COVID-19. The data were produced by immunoSEQ multiplex PCR, yet TCRdb's version contains in-frame clones alone and is incomplete. The sample shows 45,000 or so clones, about 90% of them seen only once. Sequenced material: peripheral blood. These receptors were collected from a woman older than 75 with COVID-19, enrolled during active disease.

The chain uses TRBV5-3 and TRBJ2-1; 11 positions match TRBD2. TRBV5-3 is an ORF; its function is uncertain. V shed 3 bases, J shed 4 bases, and the junction held 3 bases outside the gene matches. The CDR3 has 15 amino acids. The CDR3 sequence: CARSWTSGLYNEQFF. For the CDR3, the DNA is TGTGCCAGAAGCTGGACTAGCGGGTTATACAATGAGCAGTTCTTC.

This sequence joins TRBV16 and TRBJ2-3; 11 bases are shared with TRBD2. The CDR3 extends over 19 amino acids. Germline V gene data show CDR1 as KGHSY and CDR2 as FQNENV. Losses at the gene ends were 0 bases for V and 7 bases for J; bases not matched to a gene: 15. This CDR3 reads CASSQSGTSGLGMGNTQYF. In DNA, the CDR3 is TGTGCCAGCAGCCAATCCGGGACTAGCGGTCTAGGAATGGGAAATACGCAGTATTTT. Combining the CDR3 with reference TRBV16 and TRBJ2-3 gives the whole variable domain GEEVAQTPKHLVRGEGQKAKLYCAPIKGHSYVFWYQQVLKNEFKFLISFQNENVFDETGMPKERFSAKCLPNSPCSLEIQATKLEDSAVYFCASSQSGTSGLGMGNTQYFGPGTRLTVL.

The V gene is TRBV24-1, the J gene TRBJ2-1; 10 nucleotides line up with TRBD2. Germline trimming cut 6 bases from V and 8 bases from J; bases unmatched to any gene: 12. The CDR3 runs 16 residues. The germline V gene encodes CDR1 KGHDR and CDR2 SFDVKD. The CDR3 loop is CATSKGLAGAGDEQFF. CDR3 DNA sequence: TGTGCCACCAGTAAGGGGCTAGCGGGGGCAGGTGATGAGCAGTTCTTC.

V and J are TRBV11-3 and TRBJ2-2; TRBD1 might be the D (6 bases). The CDR3 is 15 residues long. The germline CDR1 and CDR2 sequences are SGHNT and YENEEA. V was pared by 5 bases and J by 7 bases, with 17 bases between. In nucleotides, the CDR3 is TGTGCCAGCAGCAAGGAACAGGGTCTCAACGGGGAGCTGTTTTTT. This gives the protein CASSKEQGLNGELFF.